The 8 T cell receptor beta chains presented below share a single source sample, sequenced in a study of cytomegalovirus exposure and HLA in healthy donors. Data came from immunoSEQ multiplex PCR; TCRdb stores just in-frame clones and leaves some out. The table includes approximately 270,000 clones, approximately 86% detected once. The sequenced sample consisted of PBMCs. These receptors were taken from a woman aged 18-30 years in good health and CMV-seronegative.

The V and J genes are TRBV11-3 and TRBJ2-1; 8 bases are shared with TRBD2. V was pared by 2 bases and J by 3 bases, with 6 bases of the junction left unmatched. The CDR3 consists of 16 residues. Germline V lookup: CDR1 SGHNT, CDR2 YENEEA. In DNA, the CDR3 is TGTGCCAGCAGCTTAACTCGTCTAGCGGGCTACAATGAGCAGTTCTTC. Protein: CASSLTRLAGYNEQFF.

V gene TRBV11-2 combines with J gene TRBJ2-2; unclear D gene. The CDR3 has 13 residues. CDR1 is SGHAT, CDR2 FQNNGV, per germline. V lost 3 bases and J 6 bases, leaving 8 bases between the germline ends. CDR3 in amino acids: CASSLGFPGELFF. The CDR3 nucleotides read TGTGCCAGCAGCTTGGGCTTCCCCGGGGAGCTGTTTTTT.

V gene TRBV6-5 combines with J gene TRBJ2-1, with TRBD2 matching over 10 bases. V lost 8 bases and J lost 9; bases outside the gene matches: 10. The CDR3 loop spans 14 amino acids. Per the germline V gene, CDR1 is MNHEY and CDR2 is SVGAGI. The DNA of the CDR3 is TGTGCCAGCCTTTCGCCAACTAGCGGGGTTGAGCAGTTCTTC. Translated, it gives CASLSPTSGVEQFF.

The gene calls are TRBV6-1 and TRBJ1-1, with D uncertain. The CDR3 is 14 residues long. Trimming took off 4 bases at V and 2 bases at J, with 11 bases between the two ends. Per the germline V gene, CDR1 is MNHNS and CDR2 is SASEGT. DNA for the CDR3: TGTGCCAGCAGTGCTTGGAGAACTAACACTGAAGCTTTCTTT. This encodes CASSAWRTNTEAFF.

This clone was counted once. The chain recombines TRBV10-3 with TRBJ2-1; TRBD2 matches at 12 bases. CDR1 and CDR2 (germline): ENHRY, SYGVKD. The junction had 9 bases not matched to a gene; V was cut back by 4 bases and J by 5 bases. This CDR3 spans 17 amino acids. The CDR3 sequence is CAISATQTSGGNNEQFF. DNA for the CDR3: TGTGCCATCAGTGCAACGCAGACTAGCGGGGGAAACAATGAGCAGTTCTTC.

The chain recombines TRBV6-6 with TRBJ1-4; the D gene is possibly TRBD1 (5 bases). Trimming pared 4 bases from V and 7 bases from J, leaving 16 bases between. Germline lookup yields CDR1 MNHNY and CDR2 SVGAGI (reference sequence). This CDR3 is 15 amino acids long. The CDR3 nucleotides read TGTGCCAGCAGTTCCACGGGGGGTTTAGGTGAAAAACTGTTTTTT. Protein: CASSSTGGLGEKLFF.

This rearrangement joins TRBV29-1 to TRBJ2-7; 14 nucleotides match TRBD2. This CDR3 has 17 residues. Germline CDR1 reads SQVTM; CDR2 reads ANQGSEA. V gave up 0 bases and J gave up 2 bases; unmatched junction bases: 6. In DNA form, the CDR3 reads TGCAGCGTTGAAGATCCGGGGACTAGCGGGAGAGCCTACGAGCAGTACTTC. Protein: CSVEDPGTSGRAYEQYF.

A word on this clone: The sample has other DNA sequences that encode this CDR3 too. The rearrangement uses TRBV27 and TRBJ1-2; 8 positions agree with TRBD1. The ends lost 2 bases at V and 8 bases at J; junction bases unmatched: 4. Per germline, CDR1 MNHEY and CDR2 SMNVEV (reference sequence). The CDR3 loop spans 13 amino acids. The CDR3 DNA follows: TGTGCCAGCAGTTTAACAGGGGGTTACGGCTACACCTTC. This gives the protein CASSLTGGYGYTF.